The next 24 T cell receptor beta chains were all read from a single sample in a study of CD8 T cells in ankylosing spondylitis. A single record per CDR3 protein comes from TCRdb applying MiXCR to the 5' RACE reads. The sample holds under 15,000 distinct CDR3 sequences; approximately 3% are singletons and the top ten take just under 9%. The source material was blood, either unsorted or a sorted T cell fraction (not recorded which). The receptors were sampled from a male donor with ankylosing spondylitis or in good health (not recorded which).

This clonotype was counted ten times or more. J is TRBJ1-2 and V is TRBV9; 7 bases fit TRBD1. This CDR3 has 15 residues. Germline V gene data show CDR1 as SGDLS and CDR2 as YYNGEE. Unmatched junction bases numbered 6, after V lost 0 bases and J lost 4 bases. CDR3 nucleotides: TGTGCCAGCAGCGTAGAATCAGGGGGTACCTATGGCTACACCTTC. It yields the protein CASSVESGGTYGYTF.

At least ten counts were recorded for this clonotype. The genes are TRBV9 and TRBJ1-3; 7 bases are shared with TRBD1. CDR1 is SGDLS and CDR2 is YYNGEE in the germline V gene. V lost 6 bases and J lost 0; bases outside the gene matches: 9. The CDR3 runs 16 residues. The chain's CDR3 is CASKSGDRDSGNTIYF. Here the CDR3 DNA reads TGTGCCAGCAAAAGCGGAGACAGGGACTCTGGAAACACCATATATTTT. The variable domain in full, with the rest retrieved from reference TRBV9 and TRBJ1-3, is DSGVTQTPKHLITATGQRVTLRCSPRSGDLSVYWYQQSLDQGLQFLIQYYNGEERAKGNILERFSAQQFPDLHSELNLSSLELGDSALYFCASKSGDRDSGNTIYFGEGSWLTVV.

This clonotype was seen at least ten times. The V call is TRBV9, the J call TRBJ2-2, with D possibly matching TRBD2 (5 bases). The germline V gene has CDR1 SGDLS and CDR2 YYNGEE. The CDR3 sequence is 14 residues long. Trimming removed 3 bases at V and 5 bases at J, with 11 bases between. For the CDR3, the DNA is TGTGCCAGCAGCGCCCCCCCGGGGACCGGGGAGCTGTTTTTT. This sequence encodes CASSAPPGTGELFF.

By its share, this clonotype is medium-sized. CDR3 nucleotide sequence: TGTGCCAGCAGCGAACTGGACAGTTTCCCTGGGGCCAACGTCCTGACTTTC. This sequence encodes CASSELDSFPGANVLTF. The chain carries TRBV9 and TRBJ2-6; weak D call: TRBD1 (6 bases). Trimming took 3 bases from V and 2 from J, leaving 15 bases between them. The V gene's germline CDR1 is SGDLS and CDR2 YYNGEE. This CDR3 is built from 17 residues.

This clonotype was seen at least ten times. V and J are TRBV9 and TRBJ1-1; a weak D match, TRBD1 (6 bases). From germline, CDR1 is SGDLS and CDR2 YYNGEE. This CDR3 has 14 residues. Deletions cut 3 bases from V and 2 bases from J, with 11 bases between. The CDR3 sequence is CASSETGTNTEAFF. The CDR3 nucleotides are TGTGCCAGCAGCGAGACAGGTACCAACACTGAAGCTTTCTTT. The full variable domain, with the rest looked up from reference TRBV9 and TRBJ1-1, is DSGVTQTPKHLITATGQRVTLRCSPRSGDLSVYWYQQSLDQGLQFLIQYYNGEERAKGNILERFSAQQFPDLHSELNLSSLELGDSALYFCASSETGTNTEAFFGQGTRLTVV.

By proportion, this clonotype is medium-sized (0.01 to 0.1%). The chain joins TRBV9 to TRBJ2-1, with D possibly TRBD2 on 7 matching bases. The CDR3 contains 17 residues. Trimming removed 4 bases at V and 7 bases at J, with 24 bases between. The germline V gene encodes CDR1 SGDLS and CDR2 YYNGEE. CDR3 sequence (DNA): TGTGCCAGCAGCCCCCGAGGACGGGGGGCAGCGGGTAATGAGCAGTTCTTC. It translates to CASSPRGRGAAGNEQFF.

The sample holds many counts of this clonotype. The genes are TRBV9 and TRBJ2-4; D gene uncertain. Trimming cost V 1 base and J 4 bases, with 9 bases left between them. The germline V gene encodes CDR1 SGDLS and CDR2 YYNGEE. The CDR3 extends over 14 amino acids. Written as DNA, the CDR3 is TGTGCCAGCAGCGTAACTGGTGAGAAAAACATTCAGTACTTC. Encoded protein: CASSVTGEKNIQYF.

Ten or more counts support this clonotype. This chain joins TRBV9 and TRBJ2-7; perhaps TRBD1 as D (6 bases). With 4 bases removed from V and 12 bases from J, the gap between germline ends came to 17 bases. Germline V gene data show CDR1 as SGDLS and CDR2 as YYNGEE. This CDR3 has 12 residues. CDR3 residues: CASSSRKDSLYF. CDR3 nucleotide sequence: TGTGCCAGCAGCTCTCGTAAGGACAGTCTGTACTTC. The variable domain in full, with the rest retrieved from reference TRBV9 and TRBJ2-7, is DSGVTQTPKHLITATGQRVTLRCSPRSGDLSVYWYQQSLDQGLQFLIQYYNGEERAKGNILERFSAQQFPDLHSELNLSSLELGDSALYFCASSSRKDSLYFGPGTRLTVT.

Judged by abundance, this clonotype is medium-sized. The chain is built from TRBV9 and TRBJ2-7; 11 nucleotides line up with TRBD2. V dropped 0 bases and J dropped 7; count of bases not matched to a gene: 9. CDR3 length: 16 residues. The germline CDR1 and CDR2 sequences are SGDLS and YYNGEE. The CDR3 sequence: CASSVGTSGSTREQYF. The CDR3 coding sequence is TGTGCCAGCAGCGTAGGGACTAGCGGGTCAACGAGGGAGCAGTACTTC.

This clonotype has ten or more counts. The chain has TRBV9 and TRBJ1-5; D not resolved. The CDR3 spans 13 residues. Trimming removed 4 bases from V and 2 bases from J, with 7 bases in between. Germline lookup yields CDR1 SGDLS and CDR2 YYNGEE. The CDR3 bases are TGTGCCAGCAGCCGCTCGGGCAATCAGCCCCAGCATTTT. This codes for CASSRSGNQPQHF.

This clonotype was detected ten times or more. This sequence joins TRBV9 and TRBJ2-7, with TRBD2 matching 11 bases. V dropped 3 bases and J dropped 2; count of bases not matched to a gene: 4. The CDR3 runs 15 residues. Germline CDR1 and CDR2: SGDLS and YYNGEE. The CDR3 sequence is CASSAGLAETYEQYF. The CDR3 bases are TGTGCCAGCAGCGCGGGACTAGCGGAGACCTACGAGCAGTACTTC.

This clonotype came up many times. The J gene is TRBJ2-1, the V gene TRBV9; 12 bases agree with TRBD2. J gave up 4 bases and V 2 bases, and 1 base lay outside the gene matches. Germline V CDR1 and CDR2: SGDLS, YYNGEE. The CDR3 loop spans 15 amino acids. In DNA form, the CDR3 reads TGTGCCAGCAGCGTCCTAGCGGGAGGGTACAATGAGCAGTTCTTC. Translation gives CASSVLAGGYNEQFF.

The sample holds many counts of this clonotype. The chain links TRBV9 to TRBJ1-2; 7 bases are a match to TRBD1. This CDR3 is 16 amino acids long. The junction had 11 bases not matched to a gene; V was cut back by 4 bases and J by 2 bases. Germline V gene data show CDR1 as SGDLS and CDR2 as YYNGEE. The CDR3 loop reads CASSSHPDRRNYGYTF. In DNA, the CDR3 is TGTGCCAGCAGCTCTCACCCGGACAGGCGCAACTATGGCTACACCTTC. The entire variable domain, with the rest obtained from reference TRBV9 and TRBJ1-2, is as follows: DSGVTQTPKHLITATGQRVTLRCSPRSGDLSVYWYQQSLDQGLQFLIQYYNGEERAKGNILERFSAQQFPDLHSELNLSSLELGDSALYFCASSSHPDRRNYGYTFGSGTRLTVV.

This clonotype has at least ten counts. This chain joins TRBV9 and TRBJ2-7, with D possibly TRBD2 on 5 matching bases. The CDR3 runs 13 residues. From germline, CDR1 is SGDLS and CDR2 YYNGEE. V was pared by 2 bases and J by 7 bases, with 13 bases between. The CDR3 loop reads CASSVSSPGEQYF. The CDR3, as DNA: TGTGCCAGCAGCGTCTCTAGCCCGGGGGAGCAGTACTTC.

V is TRBV9 and J is TRBJ2-1; 15 bases align to TRBD2. V lost 4 bases to trimming and J lost 9 bases; unmatched junction nucleotides: 8. The CDR3 spans 16 residues. CDR1 is SGDLS, CDR2 YYNGEE, per germline. The CDR3: CASSLGLAGGTGEQFF. The CDR3 nucleotides read TGTGCCAGCAGCCTAGGACTAGCGGGGGGGACCGGTGAGCAGTTCTTC.

This clonotype was counted many times. This chain joins TRBV9 and TRBJ2-3; a possible D gene is TRBD1 (5 bases). Germline CDR1 and CDR2: SGDLS and YYNGEE. V lost 2 bases and J lost 5, with 9 bases in between. This CDR3 region has 13 residues. The CDR3 is CASSVTRGDTQYF. The CDR3 nucleotides read TGTGCCAGCAGCGTGACAAGGGGAGATACGCAGTATTTT.

This clonotype was picked up many times. The genes are TRBV27 and TRBJ2-5; 8 bases map to TRBD2. This CDR3 is built from 14 residues. V lost 8 bases to trimming and J lost 7 bases; unmatched junction nucleotides: 12. Per the germline V gene, CDR1 is MNHEY and CDR2 is SMNVEV (reference sequence). The CDR3 is CASRSGTSTGTQYF. CDR3 coding DNA: TGTGCCAGCCGGTCCGGGACTAGTACAGGGACCCAGTACTTC.

The sample holds many counts of this clonotype. This chain connects TRBV9 to TRBJ2-2; a weak D match, TRBD1 (5 bases). Looked up from germline, CDR1 is SGDLS and CDR2 is YYNGEE. V lost 2 bases and J 1 base, leaving 12 bases between the germline ends. The CDR3 runs 16 residues. As DNA, the CDR3 is TGTGCCAGCAGCGTCTTCCCTGACAGGAACACCGGGGAGCTGTTTTTT. This encodes CASSVFPDRNTGELFF.

This clonotype was counted ten times or more. The chain joins TRBV9 to TRBJ2-3, with TRBD2 matching 8 bases. The V gene end was trimmed by 4 bases and the J gene end by 0 bases; junction bases not matched to a gene: 10. The germline gives CDR1 SGDLS, CDR2 YYNGEE. The CDR3 covers 17 residues. This chain's CDR3 is CASSPSGGGGSTDTQYF. The CDR3 DNA sequence: TGTGCCAGCAGCCCATCGGGAGGGGGGGGGAGCACAGATACGCAGTATTTT.

This clonotype rates as medium-sized (0.01 to 0.1%). The chain carries TRBV9 and TRBJ2-3; D remains ambiguous. Trimming took 0 bases from V and 1 from J, leaving 9 bases between them. This CDR3 comprises 15 residues. Germline V lookup: CDR1 SGDLS, CDR2 YYNGEE. The CDR3 reads CASSVGIPGTDTQYF. CDR3 DNA sequence: TGTGCCAGCAGCGTAGGCATTCCAGGCACAGATACGCAGTATTTT.

This clonotype was seen at least ten times. The genes are TRBV9 and TRBJ2-3; 10 nucleotides line up with TRBD2. Trimming took 4 bases from V and 5 from J; bases not matched to a gene: 10. The germline V gene has CDR1 SGDLS and CDR2 YYNGEE. There are 16 residues in the CDR3. The CDR3 sequence is CASSRVSGGAVDTQYF. CDR3 in DNA: TGTGCCAGCAGCAGAGTGAGCGGGGGGGCCGTAGATACGCAGTATTTT. Together with reference TRBV9 and TRBJ2-3, the CDR3 gives the full variable domain: DSGVTQTPKHLITATGQRVTLRCSPRSGDLSVYWYQQSLDQGLQFLIQYYNGEERAKGNILERFSAQQFPDLHSELNLSSLELGDSALYFCASSRVSGGAVDTQYFGPGTRLTVL.

This clonotype was recorded many times. The chain couples TRBV9 to TRBJ2-7; D tentatively reads TRBD1 or TRBD2 (6 bases each). V shed 0 bases and J shed 6 bases, with 16 bases lying between them. Germline V gives CDR1 SGDLS, CDR2 YYNGEE. CDR3 size: 15 residues. The chain's CDR3 is CASSVGSRGDREQYF. The DNA for the CDR3 is TGTGCCAGCAGCGTAGGCTCAAGGGGGGACCGCGAGCAGTACTTC.

This clonotype qualifies as medium-sized. The CDR3 DNA reads as TGTGCCAGCAGCGCCGGTGGGGAAGCTAACTATGGCTACACCTTC. Protein sequence: CASSAGGEANYGYTF. V and J are TRBV9 and TRBJ1-2; D gene unclear. V lost 3 bases, J lost 0 bases, and 12 bases lay in between. Germline V gives CDR1 SGDLS, CDR2 YYNGEE. The CDR3 contains 15 residues.

This clonotype was seen at least ten times. This rearrangement joins TRBV9 to TRBJ2-1; weak D call: TRBD1 (5 bases). The CDR3 totals 19 residues. Germline V gives CDR1 SGDLS, CDR2 YYNGEE. V dropped 0 bases and J dropped 4 bases, with 23 bases sitting between them. In nucleotides, the CDR3 is TGTGCCAGCAGCGTAGCCGGTTCCTCACAGGATTTTCGGTACAATGAGCAGTTCTTC. This codes for CASSVAGSSQDFRYNEQFF.